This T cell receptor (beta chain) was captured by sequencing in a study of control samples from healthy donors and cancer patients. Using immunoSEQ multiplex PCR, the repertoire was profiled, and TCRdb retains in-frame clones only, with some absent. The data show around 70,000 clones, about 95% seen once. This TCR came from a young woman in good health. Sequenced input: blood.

The chain's CDR3 is CASSESMNTEAFF. CDR3 DNA: TGTGCCAGCAGTGAGTCTATGAACACTGAAGCTTTCTTT. The chain is built from TRBV25-1 and TRBJ1-1; D unresolved. CDR3 length: 13 amino acids. The ends were cut back, 3 bases at V and 0 bases at J, with 5 bases in the middle. The germline gives CDR1 MGHDK, CDR2 SYGVNS.